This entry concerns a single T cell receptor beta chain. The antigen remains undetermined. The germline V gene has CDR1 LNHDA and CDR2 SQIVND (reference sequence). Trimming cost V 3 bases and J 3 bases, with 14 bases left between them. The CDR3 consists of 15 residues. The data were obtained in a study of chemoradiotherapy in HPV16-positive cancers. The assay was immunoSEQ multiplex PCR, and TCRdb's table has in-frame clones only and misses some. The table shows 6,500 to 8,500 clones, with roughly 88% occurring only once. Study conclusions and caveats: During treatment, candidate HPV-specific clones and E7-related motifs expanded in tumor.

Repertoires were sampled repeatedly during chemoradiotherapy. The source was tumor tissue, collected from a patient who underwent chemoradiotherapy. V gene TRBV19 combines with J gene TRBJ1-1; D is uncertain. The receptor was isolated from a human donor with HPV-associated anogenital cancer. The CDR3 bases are TGTGCCAGTAGTATTAGGAGTTCAGAGTACACTGAAGCTTTCTTT. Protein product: CASSIRSSEYTEAFF.